A single sample is the source of the 32 T cell receptor beta chains below, sequenced in a study of early T cells in non-severe SARS-CoV-2 infection. TCRdb reprocessed the 5' RACE reads with MiXCR, giving one entry per CDR3 protein. The data show fewer than 85,000 distinct CDR3 sequences, roughly 9.6% seen once. Sequencing was carried out using whole blood. The origin of the receptors is an adult who was a healthcare worker with PCR-confirmed SARS-CoV-2 infection or an uninfected control (not recorded which).

The chain carries TRBV20-1 and TRBJ2-7; no reliable D call. V lost 4 bases and J lost 2, with 21 bases in between. Germline loops: CDR1 DFQATT, CDR2 SNEGSKA (reference sequence). The length of the CDR3 is 16 residues. The CDR3 loop reads CSATGPSLGVAYEQYF. Here the CDR3 DNA reads TGCAGTGCTACCGGCCCCTCTCTAGGAGTAGCCTACGAGCAGTACTTC.

This clonotype was picked up many times. As DNA, the CDR3 is TGTGCCAGCAGTTTAAAACTAGCGGGAGTTGGGACCGGGGAGCTGTTTTTT. This gives the protein CASSLKLAGVGTGELFF. The rearrangement links TRBV27 to TRBJ2-2; 11 nucleotides agree with TRBD2. The CDR3 is 17 residues long. The trim removed 2 bases at V and 5 bases at J, leaving 7 bases unmatched. In germline, CDR1 is MNHEY, CDR2 SMNVEV (reference sequence).

The chain employs TRBV7-3 and TRBJ2-1, with TRBD2 identical over 14 bases. Germline loops: CDR1 SGHTA, CDR2 FQGTGA. The CDR3 sequence is 15 residues long. J lost 15 bases, V lost 4 bases, and 11 bases had no gene match. The CDR3 here is CASSSIPGLAGDAFF. The CDR3 bases are TGTGCCAGCAGCTCCATTCCGGGACTAGCGGGAGATGCGTTCTTC.

The rearrangement joins TRBV20-1 to TRBJ2-1, with 7 bases fitting TRBD1. J gave up 15 bases and V 5 bases, and 16 bases lay outside the gene matches. Germline CDR1 is DFQATT and CDR2 is SNEGSKA (reference sequence). The CDR3 contains 13 residues. CDR3 residues: CSAGQTGPRGLFF. Here the CDR3 DNA reads TGCAGTGCTGGACAGACAGGGCCACGCGGGTTGTTCTTC.

This clonotype was seen a few times. The genes are TRBV23-1 and TRBJ1-5; D perhaps matches TRBD1 (6 bases). TRBV23-1 is annotated as an ORF whose role is uncertain. The V gene lost 2 bases and the J gene lost 7 bases, with 9 bases spanning the gap. The length of the CDR3 is 13 residues. The CDR3 coding sequence is TGCGCCAGCAGTCAAGGGGGCGGGCAGCCCCAGCATTTT. Translation: CASSQGGGQPQHF.

This clonotype was observed at least ten times. V usage is TRBV20-1 and J usage is TRBJ2-3; 9 nucleotides match TRBD1. Germline CDR1 DFQATT, CDR2 SNEGSKA (reference sequence). V shed 2 bases, J shed 4 bases, and the junction held 4 bases outside the gene matches. The CDR3 has 14 amino acids. CDR3 nucleotides: TGCAGTGCTAGACATACAGGGGGCGCAGATACGCAGTATTTT. Protein: CSARHTGGADTQYF.

This clonotype has a handful of counts. The V and J genes are TRBV5-1 and TRBJ2-7, with 7 positions matching TRBD1. CDR3 length: 15 residues. Germline CDR1 reads SGHRS; CDR2 reads YFSETQ. V dropped 0 bases and J dropped 2; count of bases not matched to a gene: 5. CDR3 amino acids: CASSLGDRDPYEQYF. The CDR3 DNA sequence: TGCGCCAGCAGCTTGGGCGACAGGGACCCCTACGAGCAGTACTTC.

This clonotype was seen repeatedly, ten times or more. The DNA of the CDR3 is TGTGCCAGCAGCTTAGCCCATGAGCAGTTCTTC. Its protein is CASSLAHEQFF. The chain couples TRBV7-8 to TRBJ2-1; no clear D. Germline CDR1 SGHVS, CDR2 FQNEAQ. V shed 0 bases and J shed 8 bases, with 2 bases lying between them. The CDR3 spans 11 residues.

This clonotype was counted only a few times. CDR3 bases: TGTGCCAGCAAAACAGCGGGGACTAGGAGGGAGCAGTACTTC. Its translation: CASKTAGTRREQYF. J is TRBJ2-7 and V is TRBV2; 8 bases match TRBD2. This CDR3 region has 14 residues. Germline V lookup: CDR1 SNHLY, CDR2 FYNNEI. J gave up 7 bases and V 7 bases, and 12 bases lay outside the gene matches.

This clonotype is medium-sized (0.01 to 0.1%). Germline is not matched at one junction end, which may reflect a read error. The chain joins TRBV7-9 to TRBJ2-3; the D call may be TRBD1 or TRBD2 (5 bases each). Germline values: CDR1 SEHNR, CDR2 FQNEAQ (reference sequence). The CDR3 contains 11 residues. The CDR3 spells CASSSGLDRDF. The CDR3 nucleotides read TGTGCCAGCAGCTCAGGACTCGACAGAGATTTT.

This clonotype was detected only a few times. The chain couples TRBV5-1 to TRBJ2-1, with TRBD2 matching 12 bases. V lost 4 bases, J lost 5 bases, and 10 bases stayed unmatched. CDR1 and CDR2 (germline): SGHRS, YFSETQ. The CDR3 length is 17 residues. CDR3 nucleotide sequence: TGCGCCAGCAGCGGAAGACTGGGACTAGCGGGCCACAATGAGCAGTTCTTC. It yields the protein CASSGRLGLAGHNEQFF.

This chain links TRBV7-9 with TRBJ1-1; D unclear. The CDR3 length is 11 residues. V was clipped by 6 bases and J by 3 bases, with 5 bases between them. Germline assignment: CDR1 SEHNR and CDR2 FQNEAQ (reference sequence). The CDR3 DNA sequence: TGTGCCAGCAGACCTTACACTGAAGCTTTCTTT. As protein: CASRPYTEAFF.

Note on this clonotype: This could be a read error, since a much larger clone is one nucleotide away. The CDR3 does not end in the conserved phenylalanine or tryptophan, so this is likely a read error. The J gene is TRBJ2-5, the V gene TRBV9; D call uncertain. This CDR3 region has 11 residues. V shed 4 bases and J shed 3 bases, with 4 bases lying between them. Germline CDR1 is SGDLS and CDR2 is YYNGEE. The CDR3 DNA reads TGTGCCAGCAGCATAGAAGAGACCCAGTACCTC. Its translation: CASSIEETQYL.

This clonotype was seen repeatedly, ten times or more. The chain couples TRBV28 to TRBJ2-7, with D maybe TRBD2 (5 bases). The germline gives CDR1 MDHEN, CDR2 SYDVKM. The CDR3 has 14 residues. Trimming stripped 6 bases from V and 3 bases from J, with 15 bases between. The DNA for the CDR3 is TGTGCCAGCAGCCCAGAGGGATCATACTACGAGCAGTACTTC. Its translation is CASSPEGSYYEQYF.

This clonotype was counted ten times or more. The V and J genes are TRBV28 and TRBJ1-1; D remains unclear. CDR3 length: 16 residues. Germline V CDR1 and CDR2: MDHEN, SYDVKM. The V end lost 6 bases, the J end lost 2 bases, and 19 bases lay between the germline ends. CDR3 residues: CASRPPWVGPNTEAFF. DNA for the CDR3: TGTGCCAGCAGACCGCCCTGGGTAGGACCAAACACTGAAGCTTTCTTT.

This clonotype was seen ten or more times. The chain combines TRBV4-1 with TRBJ2-7; TRBD1 aligns across 8 bases. The trim removed 0 bases at V and 2 bases at J, leaving 3 bases unmatched. Per the germline V gene, CDR1 is MGHRA and CDR2 is YSYEKL. The CDR3 contains 15 residues. Here the CDR3 reads CASSQDTGGTYEQYF. For the CDR3, the DNA is TGCGCCAGCAGCCAAGATACAGGGGGGACCTACGAGCAGTACTTC.

This clonotype was counted between two and nine times. The chain has TRBV6-1 and TRBJ2-2; D unclear. V was pared by 2 bases and J by 0 bases, with 7 bases between. The CDR3 consists of 15 residues. The V gene's germline CDR1 is MNHNS and CDR2 SASEGT. CDR3 sequence reads: CASSEHPTNTGELFF. As DNA, the CDR3 is TGTGCCAGCAGTGAACATCCAACGAACACCGGGGAGCTGTTTTTT.

To note about this clonotype: A read error is likely, as this CDR3 ends without the conserved phenylalanine or tryptophan. The DNA is left out, because the CDR3 cannot be placed on it with certainty; the CDR3 is given as TCRdb lists it. The CDR3 here is CASSLSPLTSGRFI. This chain links TRBV5-4 with TRBJ2-1; the DNA was not compared with TRBD2, the D call given in the table. The CDR3 is 14 residues long, counting both termini. The germline V gene has CDR1 SGHNT and CDR2 YYREEE (reference sequence).

This clonotype was observed at least ten times. The chain joins TRBV30 to TRBJ2-2; 9 positions agree with TRBD1. CDR1 is GTSNPN, CDR2 SVGIG, per germline (reference sequence). The CDR3 length is 14 residues. V trimming: 4 bases; J trimming: 3 bases; junction bases outside the gene matches: 3. The CDR3 reads CAWIRDRDTGELFF. In nucleotides, the CDR3 is TGTGCCTGGATTAGGGACAGGGACACCGGGGAGCTGTTTTTT.

This sequence joins TRBV20-1 and TRBJ1-4; D not certain. CDR1 is DFQATT and CDR2 is SNEGSKA in the germline V gene (reference sequence). CDR3 length: 12 residues. Deletions cut 3 bases from V and 7 bases from J, with 9 bases between. CDR3 loop: CSARTVSEKLFF. Here the CDR3 DNA reads TGCAGTGCTAGGACCGTTTCTGAAAAACTGTTTTTT.

Concerning this clonotype itself: The junction and the germline gene differ at one end; a read error may be behind it. V is TRBV7-2 and J is TRBJ1-4, with D possibly TRBD1 on 6 matching bases. This CDR3 is 16 amino acids long. Per germline, CDR1 SGHTA and CDR2 FQGNSA. CDR3: CASSLARGATNEKLFF. The CDR3 nucleotides read TGTGCCAGCAGCCTAGCCAGGGGTGCAACTAATGAAAAACTGTTTTTT.

This clonotype has ten or more counts. This chain connects TRBV24-1 to TRBJ2-2, with D possibly TRBD1 on 6 matching bases. Germline values: CDR1 KGHDR, CDR2 SFDVKD. Trimming pared 7 bases from V and 0 bases from J, leaving 20 bases between. CDR3 length: 18 amino acids. CDR3 amino acids: CATSPPAGGQSNTGELFF. In nucleotides, the CDR3 is TGTGCCACCAGCCCCCCCGCCGGTGGACAGTCGAACACCGGGGAGCTGTTTTTT.

This clonotype was recorded a few times. The V call is TRBV21-1, the J call TRBJ2-7; no check of the table's D call, TRBD2, against the DNA was made. TRBV21-1 is given as a pseudogene. The CDR3 is 12 amino acids. The CDR3 nucleotides read TGTGCCAACGGGGACTACTCCTACGAGCAGTACTTC. Translated: CANGDYSYEQYF.

This clonotype was counted only a few times. V usage is TRBV29-1 and J usage is TRBJ2-1; possible D gene TRBD2, 6 bases. Germline CDR1 and CDR2: SQVTM and ANQGSEA. Trimming removed 7 bases at V and 9 bases at J, with 13 bases between. This CDR3 is built from 11 residues. Here the CDR3 DNA reads TGCAGCGCTGGGGAGGTGGGTGAGCAGTTCTTC. It yields the protein CSAGEVGEQFF.

This clonotype was counted ten times or more. The rearrangement joins TRBV5-1 to TRBJ2-3, with D maybe TRBD2 (5 bases). V was clipped by 0 bases and J by 3 bases, with 11 bases between them. Germline V CDR1 and CDR2: SGHRS, YFSETQ. The CDR3 has 15 residues. The CDR3 nucleotides are TGCGCCAGCAGCTTGGAGGGAGTTCGTACAGATACGCAGTATTTT. Translating gives CASSLEGVRTDTQYF.

In DNA form, the CDR3 reads TGCGCCAGCAGCACGGGACTAGCGGGAGGGTCCTCCGAATACTACGAGCAGTACTTC. This encodes CASSTGLAGGSSEYYEQYF. The rearrangement joins TRBV5-1 to TRBJ2-7; TRBD2 agrees at 16 bases. V shed 4 bases and J 3 bases; nucleotides not matched to a gene: 13. Germline CDR1 and CDR2: SGHRS and YFSETQ. The CDR3 loop spans 19 amino acids.

This clonotype appeared a few times. V gene TRBV18 combines with J gene TRBJ2-7, with 9 bases that match TRBD2. The CDR3 consists of 16 residues. Trimming took 3 bases from V and 4 from J; bases not matched to a gene: 10. Germline CDR1 is KGHSH and CDR2 is LQKENI. CDR3 coding DNA: TGTGCCAGCTCACCTTACATAGCGGGAGCGATGTACGAGCAGTACTTC. Its protein product is CASSPYIAGAMYEQYF.

In its sample, this clonotype was seen many times. The chain joins TRBV7-9 to TRBJ2-5; 11 bases are a match to TRBD2. The germline gives CDR1 SEHNR, CDR2 FQNEAQ (reference sequence). The CDR3 spans 14 residues. Germline trimming cut 5 bases from V and 13 bases from J; bases unmatched to any gene: 12. The CDR3 bases are TGTGCCAGCAGCCTGGAGGTAGCGGGAGGGCCGACGTACTTC. Translating it yields CASSLEVAGGPTYF.

The genes are TRBV12-3 or TRBV12-4 and TRBJ2-5, with no clear D. This CDR3 has 15 amino acids. V was cut by 3 bases and J by 4 bases, with 15 bases left in between. The CDR3 DNA reads TGTGCCAGCAGTTTTGGGCAGCGCAAAGGAGAGACCCAGTACTTC. The encoded protein is CASSFGQRKGETQYF.

This clonotype occurred many times. The rearrangement links TRBV4-1 to TRBJ1-1; TRBD1 aligns across 12 bases. V was pared by 4 bases and J by 1 base, with 13 bases of the junction left unmatched. Germline loops: CDR1 MGHRA, CDR2 YSYEKL. There are 19 residues in the CDR3. The CDR3: CASSPREGTGGGRNTEAFF. Written as DNA, the CDR3 is TGCGCCAGCAGCCCACGCGAAGGGACAGGGGGCGGAAGGAACACTGAAGCTTTCTTT.

The rearrangement uses TRBV6-7 and TRBJ1-5; 8 nucleotides line up with TRBD1. TRBV6-7 is sorted into the ORF group, with uncertain function. This CDR3 is built from 15 residues. With 7 bases clipped from V and 6 bases from J, the junction kept 11 bases outside the gene matches. The CDR3 region has the DNA TGTGCCAGCAACTTAAGGACAGGGCTCTTTCAGCCCCAGCATTTT. As protein: CASNLRTGLFQPQHF.

This clonotype turned up a few times. The V and J genes are TRBV9 and TRBJ1-1, with D tentatively TRBD1 (6 bases). The germline V gene has CDR1 SGDLS and CDR2 YYNGEE. V lost 2 bases to trimming and J lost 4 bases, with 12 bases between them. This CDR3 is 14 amino acids long. For the CDR3, the DNA is TGTGCCAGCAGCGTGACAGGTGGAGGCACTGAAGCTTTCTTT. Translation: CASSVTGGGTEAFF. The variable domain in full, with the rest retrieved from reference TRBV9 and TRBJ1-1, is DSGVTQTPKHLITATGQRVTLRCSPRSGDLSVYWYQQSLDQGLQFLIQYYNGEERAKGNILERFSAQQFPDLHSELNLSSLELGDSALYFCASSVTGGGTEAFFGQGTRLTVV.